These 27 T cell receptor beta chains originate from one sample sequenced in a study of cytomegalovirus exposure and HLA in healthy donors. The PCR employed 60 Vbeta primers together with 13 Jbeta primers. Profiling relied on immunoSEQ multiplex PCR, and the TCRdb table lists in-frame clones only, not all of them. The data contain about 130,000 clones, roughly 79% of them singletons. Sequencing was performed on PBMCs. Every receptor here comes from a man aged 30 to 45 in good health and CMV-seronegative.

CDR3 in amino acids: CASGGTSGSYEQYF. The CDR3 bases are TGTGCCAGCGGAGGGACTAGCGGTTCCTACGAGCAGTACTTC. This chain joins TRBV13 and TRBJ2-7; 11 bases map to TRBD2. This CDR3 spans 14 amino acids. With 8 bases clipped from V and 1 base from J, the junction kept 4 bases outside the gene matches. Germline loops: CDR1 PRHDT, CDR2 FYEKMQ (reference sequence).

The sample holds a few counts of this clone. The V call is TRBV2, the J call TRBJ2-6, with TRBD2 matching over 8 bases. Germline lookup yields CDR1 SNHLY and CDR2 FYNNEI. J was trimmed by 6 bases and V by 5 bases; bases with no gene match: 9. This CDR3 region has 16 residues. In DNA, the CDR3 is TGTGCCAGCAGTTACCGACCCGGGGGGGTGGCCAACGTCCTGACTTTC. Protein product: CASSYRPGGVANVLTF. Using reference TRBV2 and TRBJ2-6 for the parts outside the CDR3, the full variable domain is EPEVTQTPSHQVTQMGQEVILRCVPISNHLYFYWYRQILGQKVEFLVSFYNNEISEKSEIFDDQFSVERPDGSNFTLKIRSTKLEDSAMYFCASSYRPGGVANVLTFGAGSRLTVL.

The chain recombines TRBV5-1 with TRBJ2-1, with a tentative D call TRBD1 (6 bases). Trimming shortened V by 0 bases and J by 7 bases, and 8 bases separated the two germline ends. The CDR3 is made up of 13 amino acids. Germline CDR1 is SGHRS and CDR2 is YFSETQ. CDR3 amino acids: CASSLEQGNEQFF. CDR3 coding DNA: TGCGCCAGCAGCTTGGAACAGGGAAATGAGCAGTTCTTC.

A few counts support this clone. The chain's CDR3 is CASSQDRGQRGQPQHF. The CDR3 region has the DNA TGCGCCAGCAGCCAAGATCGGGGACAGAGGGGGCAGCCCCAGCATTTT. The chain has TRBV4-3 and TRBJ1-5; 7 positions agree with TRBD1. Germline lookup yields CDR1 LGHNA and CDR2 YSLEER. The CDR3 sequence is 16 residues long. With V trimmed by 0 bases and J by 7 bases, 9 bases remained unmatched.

There are many counts of this clone. V and J are TRBV19 and TRBJ1-3; tentatively, D is TRBD1 (5 bases). V was trimmed by 7 bases and J by 4 bases, leaving 11 bases between them. The length of the CDR3 is 13 residues. Per the germline V gene, CDR1 is LNHDA and CDR2 is SQIVND (reference sequence). The CDR3 protein is CASTQRGGNTIYF. The CDR3 DNA sequence: TGTGCCAGTACCCAAAGGGGCGGAAACACCATATATTTT.

The V call is TRBV4-3, the J call TRBJ1-2; unclear D gene. V was cut by 4 bases and J by 6 bases, with 27 bases left in between. This CDR3 spans 18 amino acids. Germline CDR1 and CDR2: LGHNA and YSLEER. The CDR3 loop is CASSRSGNNLASSHGYTF. In DNA form, the CDR3 reads TGCGCCAGCAGCCGGAGCGGTAATAATTTAGCCTCTTCCCATGGCTACACCTTC.

V and J are TRBV7-2 and TRBJ1-1; D gene ambiguous. This CDR3 is 13 amino acids long. The V gene lost 5 bases and the J gene lost 5 bases, with 12 bases spanning the gap. Germline assignment: CDR1 SGHTA and CDR2 FQGNSA. CDR3 DNA sequence: TGTGCCAGCAGCCAGAGCGTGGCGACTGAAGCTTTCTTT. It yields the protein CASSQSVATEAFF.

The count of this clone is one. This sequence joins TRBV6-6 and TRBJ1-2; 7 bases agree with TRBD1. There are 15 residues in the CDR3. Losses at the gene ends were 4 bases for V and 5 bases for J; bases not matched to a gene: 10. CDR1 and CDR2 from the germline V gene are MNHNY and SVGAGI (reference sequence). The CDR3 DNA is TGTGCCAGCAGTTCGGAACAGGGGCGTCTTTATGGCTACACCTTC. Residues: CASSSEQGRLYGYTF.

The chain joins TRBV4-2 to TRBJ1-4, with D tentatively TRBD1 (6 bases). Germline V lookup: CDR1 LGHNA, CDR2 YNFKEQ. The ends were cut back, 8 bases at V and 8 bases at J, with 24 bases in the middle. The CDR3 is 16 residues long. Here the CDR3 reads CASRKDTGKSREKLFF. In DNA form, the CDR3 reads TGTGCCAGCCGGAAAGATACAGGGAAATCGAGGGAAAAACTGTTTTTT.

The gene calls are TRBV9 and TRBJ1-2; 7 nucleotides match TRBD1. V shed 4 bases and J 4 bases; nucleotides not matched to a gene: 10. The CDR3 contains 15 residues. Germline V CDR1 and CDR2: SGDLS, YYNGEE. CDR3 in DNA: TGTGCCAGCAGCTCGGGAGGGGGCGATGGCTATGGCTACACCTTC. This translates into CASSSGGGDGYGYTF. Looking up the rest from reference TRBV9 and TRBJ1-2 gives the full variable domain: DSGVTQTPKHLITATGQRVTLRCSPRSGDLSVYWYQQSLDQGLQFLIQYYNGEERAKGNILERFSAQQFPDLHSELNLSSLELGDSALYFCASSSGGGDGYGYTFGSGTRLTVV.

J is TRBJ2-7 and V is TRBV27, with D unclear. Germline loops: CDR1 MNHEY, CDR2 SMNVEV (reference sequence). CDR3 size: 15 residues. Trimming removed 6 bases from V and 3 bases from J, with 18 bases in between. CDR3 in DNA: TGTGCCAGCAGGACATCAATTGACGGAATCTACGAGCAGTACTTC. This codes for CASRTSIDGIYEQYF.

The chain carries TRBV30 and TRBJ2-1; 9 nucleotides match TRBD2. From germline, CDR1 is GTSNPN and CDR2 SVGIG (reference sequence). The CDR3 is 16 residues long. Trimming removed 0 bases from V and 5 bases from J; junction bases left unmatched: 8. The CDR3 reads CAWSVLRLAGNNEQFF. The CDR3 DNA sequence: TGTGCCTGGAGTGTACTAAGGCTAGCGGGGAACAATGAGCAGTTCTTC.

The rearrangement joins TRBV7-8 to TRBJ1-5; D ambiguous. The CDR3 is made up of 16 amino acids. V gave up 1 base and J gave up 0 bases, with 10 bases separating them. Germline V gene data show CDR1 as SGHVS and CDR2 as FQNEAQ. The CDR3 sequence is CASSLEGVYSNQPQHF. CDR3 in DNA: TGTGCCAGCAGCTTAGAGGGAGTTTATAGCAATCAGCCCCAGCATTTT.

DNA for the CDR3: TGTGCCAGCAGTTCCCGGGACAGGGGGCCAGGAGAGACCCAGTACTTC. The encoded protein is CASSSRDRGPGETQYF. The chain recombines TRBV7-9 with TRBJ2-5; TRBD1 aligns across 12 bases. From germline, CDR1 is SEHNR and CDR2 FQNEAQ (reference sequence). The CDR3 runs 16 residues. Trimming took 6 bases from V and 4 from J; bases not matched to a gene: 9.

V is TRBV6-5 and J is TRBJ2-7; D is possibly TRBD2 (5 bases). Germline values: CDR1 MNHEY, CDR2 SVGAGI. The CDR3 spans 13 residues. V dropped 2 bases and J dropped 6 bases, with 11 bases sitting between them. The CDR3 DNA follows: TGTGCCAGCAGTTACCCCCCCGGGGTCGAGCAGTACTTC. It specifies CASSYPPGVEQYF.

Notes on this clone: The same CDR3 arises from other DNA sequences in this sample as well. V usage is TRBV29-1 and J usage is TRBJ2-7; a possible D gene is TRBD2 (5 bases). The CDR3 sequence is 13 residues long. Germline CDR1 is SQVTM and CDR2 is ANQGSEA. V was pared by 7 bases and J by 4 bases, with 17 bases between. The CDR3 DNA sequence: TGCAGCGCGACACGCTCGGGGTTTTACGAGCAGTACTTC. Its protein is CSATRSGFYEQYF.

The V call is TRBV30, the J call TRBJ1-5; 9 nucleotides match TRBD1. Per germline, CDR1 GTSNPN and CDR2 SVGIG (reference sequence). This CDR3 spans 13 amino acids. J gave up 7 bases and V 2 bases, and 3 bases lay outside the gene matches. CDR3 nucleotides: TGTGCCTGGAGTTGGGACAGGGACCAGCCCCAGCATTTT. Translating gives CAWSWDRDQPQHF.

The chain links TRBV11-1 to TRBJ2-3; a possible D gene is TRBD2 (6 bases). V was trimmed by 5 bases and J by 2 bases, leaving 11 bases between them. CDR3 length equals 14 residues. Looked up from germline, CDR1 is SGHAT and CDR2 is FQDESV (reference sequence). As DNA, the CDR3 is TGTGCCAGCAGCCGGGGACTCTACACAGATACGCAGTATTTT. The encoded protein is CASSRGLYTDTQYF. Using reference TRBV11-1 and TRBJ2-3 for the parts outside the CDR3, the full variable domain is EAEVAQSPRYKITEKSQAVAFWCDPISGHATLYWYRQILGQGPELLVQFQDESVVDDSQLPKDRFSAERLKGVDSTLKIQPAELGDSAMYLCASSRGLYTDTQYFGPGTRLTVL.

The rearrangement joins TRBV28 to TRBJ1-5; 11 bases map to TRBD1. The J segment lost 7 bases and the V segment lost 11 bases, leaving 13 bases of the junction unmatched. Germline assignment: CDR1 MDHEN and CDR2 SYDVKM. The CDR3 covers 15 residues. The CDR3 region has the DNA TGTGCCGTCCGGACAGGGGGCTCTGGATGGCAGCCCCAGCATTTT. Protein sequence: CAVRTGGSGWQPQHF.

The CDR3 DNA reads as TGTGCCAGCAGCGTCTCGGGGTTAGGAAATGAAAAACTGTTTTTT. The encoded protein is CASSVSGLGNEKLFF. The chain combines TRBV9 with TRBJ1-4; D call uncertain. There are 15 residues in the CDR3. Germline V gene sequence: CDR1 SGDLS, CDR2 YYNGEE. V dropped 2 bases and J dropped 5 bases, with 13 bases sitting between them. The whole variable domain, remainder taken from reference TRBV9 and TRBJ1-4, is DSGVTQTPKHLITATGQRVTLRCSPRSGDLSVYWYQQSLDQGLQFLIQYYNGEERAKGNILERFSAQQFPDLHSELNLSSLELGDSALYFCASSVSGLGNEKLFFGSGTQLSVL.

V is TRBV5-1 and J is TRBJ2-7; TRBD2 aligns across 9 bases. J was trimmed by 3 bases and V by 4 bases; bases with no gene match: 8. This CDR3 has 15 residues. Germline loops: CDR1 SGHRS, CDR2 YFSETQ. CDR3 sequence (DNA): TGCGCCAGCAGCCTTAGCGGGAGAAGAAACTACGAGCAGTACTTC. This gives the protein CASSLSGRRNYEQYF.

The genes are TRBV7-2 and TRBJ2-7; D is possibly TRBD1 (6 bases). This CDR3 contains 18 residues. V was shortened by 1 base and J by 5 bases, with 24 bases between the two germline ends. CDR1 is SGHTA, CDR2 FQGNSA, per germline. The CDR3 DNA follows: TGTGCCAGCAGCTTAGACCCCCCCGCTGGGGGCTCGCTCCACGAGCAGTACTTC. Its translation: CASSLDPPAGGSLHEQYF.

Turning to this clone: A read error may account for a junction end that differs from germline. This chain uses TRBV28 with TRBJ1-5; D uncertain. The CDR3 is 11 amino acids. Germline V CDR1 and CDR2: MDHEN, SYDVKM. Written as DNA, the CDR3 is TGTGCCAGCAGTTTAAATCGGCCCCAGCATTTT. Translating it yields CASSLNRPQHF.

With respect to this clone: The junction shows a germline mismatch at one end, possibly a read error. The J gene is TRBJ2-5, the V gene TRBV7-3, with D perhaps matching TRBD1 (8 bases). The germline V gene has CDR1 SGHTA and CDR2 FQGTGA. The CDR3 covers 15 residues. DNA for the CDR3: TGTGCCAGCACCTTAGGGGGGGGGACAGGAGAGACCCAGTACTTC. This sequence encodes CASTLGGGTGETQYF.

The V and J genes are TRBV4-3 and TRBJ2-7, with a tentative D call TRBD1 (5 bases). The CDR3 consists of 13 residues. From germline, CDR1 is LGHNA and CDR2 YSLEER. With 5 bases removed from V and 4 bases from J, the gap between germline ends came to 12 bases. CDR3 in DNA: TGCGCCAGCAGCGCAGACAGCCGTTACGAGCAGTACTTC. It translates to CASSADSRYEQYF.

CDR3 amino acids: CASSLAVTDTQYF. The CDR3 DNA sequence: TGTGCCAGCAGCTTAGCGGTTACAGATACGCAGTATTTT. J is TRBJ2-3 and V is TRBV13, with D unresolved. Per the germline V gene, CDR1 is PRHDT and CDR2 is FYEKMQ (reference sequence). The CDR3 has 13 amino acids. Trimming shortened V by 1 base and J by 3 bases, and 5 bases separated the two germline ends. The variable domain in full, completed from reference TRBV13 and TRBJ2-3, reads AAGVIQSPRHLIKEKRETATLKCYPIPRHDTVYWYQQGPGQDPQFLISFYEKMQSDKGSIPDRFSAQQFSDYHSELNMSSLELGDSALYFCASSLAVTDTQYFGPGTRLTVL.

The chain has TRBV29-1 and TRBJ2-1; 11 bases agree with TRBD2. The CDR3 length is 14 residues. Germline CDR1 reads SQVTM; CDR2 reads ANQGSEA. Trimming took 1 base from V and 6 from J; bases not matched to a gene: 2. The CDR3 coding sequence is TGCAGCGTTGAAGGGCTAGCGGGGGGCAATGAGCAGTTCTTC. It translates to CSVEGLAGGNEQFF.